A single sample gave rise to the 4 T cell receptor beta chains below, sequenced in a study of cytomegalovirus exposure and HLA in healthy donors. Assay used: immunoSEQ multiplex PCR; TCRdb lists only in-frame clones, some missing. In the table there are about 240,000 clones, around 86% of which are singletons. The sequencing sample was made of PBMCs. The receptors originated from a woman in her thirties in good health and CMV-seropositive.

This chain joins TRBV29-1 and TRBJ2-3, with a weak D call TRBD2 (5 bases). Trimming shortened V by 4 bases and J by 2 bases, and 10 bases separated the two germline ends. CDR1 SQVTM and CDR2 ANQGSEA come from the germline V gene. The CDR3 contains 13 residues. The DNA for the CDR3 is TGCAGCGTTGGAGGGCTTCACACAGATACGCAGTATTTT. Its translation: CSVGGLHTDTQYF.

The chain recombines TRBV6-1 with TRBJ2-3; no clear D gene. V dropped 4 bases and J dropped 6 bases, with 5 bases sitting between them. The CDR3 contains 11 residues. Germline CDR1 reads MNHNS; CDR2 reads SASEGT. For the CDR3, the DNA is TGTGCCAGCAGTGGCCAGGATACGCAGTATTTT. This encodes CASSGQDTQYF.

J is TRBJ2-1 and V is TRBV27, with D possibly TRBD2 on 5 matching bases. This CDR3 contains 17 residues. Germline CDR1 reads MNHEY; CDR2 reads SMNVEV (reference sequence). V lost 0 bases to trimming and J lost 1 base, with 13 bases between them. For the CDR3, the DNA is TGTGCCAGCAGTTTATCTCCCGCTAGCTTATCCTACAATGAGCAGTTCTTC. It yields the protein CASSLSPASLSYNEQFF.

This clone was recorded once. This chain uses TRBV11-2 with TRBJ2-7; 8 nucleotides agree with TRBD2. Germline V lookup: CDR1 SGHAT, CDR2 FQNNGV. V shed 2 bases and J 3 bases; nucleotides not matched to a gene: 3. The CDR3 sequence is 14 residues long. The CDR3 nucleotides read TGTGCCAGCAGCTTAACTAGCGGCCACTACGAGCAGTACTTC. This encodes CASSLTSGHYEQYF.